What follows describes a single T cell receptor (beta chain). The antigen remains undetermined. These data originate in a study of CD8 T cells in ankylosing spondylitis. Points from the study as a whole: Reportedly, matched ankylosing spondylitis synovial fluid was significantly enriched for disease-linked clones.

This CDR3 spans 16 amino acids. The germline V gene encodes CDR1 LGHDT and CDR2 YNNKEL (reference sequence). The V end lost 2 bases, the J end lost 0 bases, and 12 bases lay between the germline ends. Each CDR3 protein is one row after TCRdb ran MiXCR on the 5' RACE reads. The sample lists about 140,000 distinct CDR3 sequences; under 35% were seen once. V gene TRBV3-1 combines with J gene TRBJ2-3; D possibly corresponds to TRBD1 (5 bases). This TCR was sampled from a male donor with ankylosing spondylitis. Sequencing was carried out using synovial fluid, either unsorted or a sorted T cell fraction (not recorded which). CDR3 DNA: TGTGCCAGCAGCCAACAGGGATTGGGGAGCACAGATACGCAGTATTTT. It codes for CASSQQGLGSTDTQYF.